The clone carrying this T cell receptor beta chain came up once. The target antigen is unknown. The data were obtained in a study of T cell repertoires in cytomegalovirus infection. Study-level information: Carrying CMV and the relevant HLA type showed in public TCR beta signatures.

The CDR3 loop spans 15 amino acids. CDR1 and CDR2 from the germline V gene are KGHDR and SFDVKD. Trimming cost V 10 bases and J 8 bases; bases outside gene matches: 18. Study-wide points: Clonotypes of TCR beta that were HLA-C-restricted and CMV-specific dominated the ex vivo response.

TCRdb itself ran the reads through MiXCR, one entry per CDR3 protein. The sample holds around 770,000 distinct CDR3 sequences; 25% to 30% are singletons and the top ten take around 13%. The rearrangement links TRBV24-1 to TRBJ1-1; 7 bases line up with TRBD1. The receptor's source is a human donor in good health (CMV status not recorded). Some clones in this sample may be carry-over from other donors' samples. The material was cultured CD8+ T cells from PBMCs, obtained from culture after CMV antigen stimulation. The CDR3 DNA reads TGTGCCACGCCGCCTGTAAGGGGGCCGCAGCTGGAAGCTTTCTTT. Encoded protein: CATPPVRGPQLEAFF.